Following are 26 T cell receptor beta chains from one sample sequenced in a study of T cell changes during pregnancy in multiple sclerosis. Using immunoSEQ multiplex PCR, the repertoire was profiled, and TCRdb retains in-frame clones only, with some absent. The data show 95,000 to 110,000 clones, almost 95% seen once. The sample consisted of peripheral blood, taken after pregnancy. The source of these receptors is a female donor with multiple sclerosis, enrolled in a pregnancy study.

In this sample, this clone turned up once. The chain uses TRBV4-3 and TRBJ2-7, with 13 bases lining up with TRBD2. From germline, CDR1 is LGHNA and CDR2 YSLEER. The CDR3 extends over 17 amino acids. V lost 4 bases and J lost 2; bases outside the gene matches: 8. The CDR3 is CASSLRTSGGLPYEQYF. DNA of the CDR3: TGCGCCAGCAGCCTCAGGACTAGCGGGGGCCTCCCCTACGAGCAGTACTTC.

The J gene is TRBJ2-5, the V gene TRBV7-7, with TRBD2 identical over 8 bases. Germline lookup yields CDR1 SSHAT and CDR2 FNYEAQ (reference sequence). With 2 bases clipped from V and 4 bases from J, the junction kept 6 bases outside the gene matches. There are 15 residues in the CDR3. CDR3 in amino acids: CASSLPGGIGETQYF. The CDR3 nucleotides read TGTGCCAGCAGCTTACCGGGGGGGATCGGAGAGACCCAGTACTTC.

DNA of the CDR3: TGTGCCAGCAGCTGGAGCACGGACAGCGGAGGCTACACCTTC. This codes for CASSWSTDSGGYTF. V usage is TRBV5-4 and J usage is TRBJ1-2; D might be TRBD1 (6 bases). The CDR3 is 14 residues long. The V gene lost 3 bases and the J gene lost 8 bases, with 17 bases spanning the gap. Germline V gives CDR1 SGHNT, CDR2 YYREEE (reference sequence).

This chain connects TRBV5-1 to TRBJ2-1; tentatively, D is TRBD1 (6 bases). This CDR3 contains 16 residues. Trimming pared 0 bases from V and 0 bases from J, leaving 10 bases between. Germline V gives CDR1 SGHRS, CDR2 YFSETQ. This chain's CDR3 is CASSLGGPSSYNEQFF. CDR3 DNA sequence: TGCGCCAGCAGCTTGGGGGGGCCAAGCTCCTACAATGAGCAGTTCTTC. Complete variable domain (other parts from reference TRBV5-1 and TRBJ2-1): KAGVTQTPRYLIKTRGQQVTLSCSPISGHRSVSWYQQTPGQGLQFLFEYFSETQRNKGNFPGRFSGRQFSNSRSEMNVSTLELGDSALYLCASSLGGPSSYNEQFFGPGTRLTVL.

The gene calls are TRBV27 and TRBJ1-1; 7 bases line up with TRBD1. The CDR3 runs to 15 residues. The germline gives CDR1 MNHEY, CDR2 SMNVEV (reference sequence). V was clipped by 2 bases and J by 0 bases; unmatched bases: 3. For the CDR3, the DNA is TGTGCCAGCAGTTTACTCACAGGGGTGAACACTGAAGCTTTCTTT. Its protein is CASSLLTGVNTEAFF.

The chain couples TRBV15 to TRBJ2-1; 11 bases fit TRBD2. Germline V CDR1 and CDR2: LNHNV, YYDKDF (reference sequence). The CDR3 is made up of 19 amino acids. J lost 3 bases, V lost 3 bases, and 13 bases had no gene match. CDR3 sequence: CATSRGGLAGGPHYNEQFF. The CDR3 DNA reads TGTGCCACCAGCAGGGGTGGGCTAGCGGGAGGACCTCACTACAATGAGCAGTTCTTC.

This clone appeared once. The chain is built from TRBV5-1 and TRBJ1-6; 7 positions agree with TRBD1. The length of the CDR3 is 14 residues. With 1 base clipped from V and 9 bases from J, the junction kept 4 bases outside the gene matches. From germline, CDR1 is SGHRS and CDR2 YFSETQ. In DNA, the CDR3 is TGCGCCAGCAGCTTGTTGACAGGGAGTTCACCCCTCCACTTT. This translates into CASSLLTGSSPLHF.

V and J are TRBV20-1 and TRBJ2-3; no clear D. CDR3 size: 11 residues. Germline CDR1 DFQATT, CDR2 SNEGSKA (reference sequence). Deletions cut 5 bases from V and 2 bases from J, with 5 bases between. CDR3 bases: TGCAGTGCTTTCTTCACAGATACGCAGTATTTT. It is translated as CSAFFTDTQYF.

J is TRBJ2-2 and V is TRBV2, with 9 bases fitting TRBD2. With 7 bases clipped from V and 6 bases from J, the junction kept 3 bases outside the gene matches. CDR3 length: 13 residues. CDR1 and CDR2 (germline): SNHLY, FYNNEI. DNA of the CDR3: TGTGCCAGCAAAAGCGGGGGGTCCGGGGAGCTGTTTTTT. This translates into CASKSGGSGELFF.

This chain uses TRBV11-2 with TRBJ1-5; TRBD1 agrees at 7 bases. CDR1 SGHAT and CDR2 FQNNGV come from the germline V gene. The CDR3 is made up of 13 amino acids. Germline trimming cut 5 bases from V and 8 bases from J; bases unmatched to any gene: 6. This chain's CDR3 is CASSRQGLEPQHF. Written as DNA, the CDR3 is TGTGCCAGCAGCCGACAGGGCTTGGAGCCCCAGCATTTT.

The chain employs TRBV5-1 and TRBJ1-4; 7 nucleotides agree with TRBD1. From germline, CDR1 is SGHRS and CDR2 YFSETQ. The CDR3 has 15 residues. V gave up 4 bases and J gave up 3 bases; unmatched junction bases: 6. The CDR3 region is CASSLDRAPNEKLFF. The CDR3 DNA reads TGCGCCAGCAGCCTCGACAGGGCCCCTAATGAAAAACTGTTTTTT.

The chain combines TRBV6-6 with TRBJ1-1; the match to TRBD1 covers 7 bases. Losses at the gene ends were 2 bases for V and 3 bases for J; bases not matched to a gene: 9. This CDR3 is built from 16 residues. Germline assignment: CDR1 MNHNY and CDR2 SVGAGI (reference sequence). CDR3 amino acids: CASSYRRKGAHTEAFF. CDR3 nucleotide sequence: TGTGCCAGCAGTTACCGTAGGAAGGGGGCGCACACTGAAGCTTTCTTT.

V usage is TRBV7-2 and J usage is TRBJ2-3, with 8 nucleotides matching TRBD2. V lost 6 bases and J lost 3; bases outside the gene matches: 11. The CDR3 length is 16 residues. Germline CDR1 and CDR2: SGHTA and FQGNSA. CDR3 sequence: CASSPFPGGPTDTQYF. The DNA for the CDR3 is TGTGCCAGCAGTCCCTTCCCGGGGGGGCCGACAGATACGCAGTATTTT.

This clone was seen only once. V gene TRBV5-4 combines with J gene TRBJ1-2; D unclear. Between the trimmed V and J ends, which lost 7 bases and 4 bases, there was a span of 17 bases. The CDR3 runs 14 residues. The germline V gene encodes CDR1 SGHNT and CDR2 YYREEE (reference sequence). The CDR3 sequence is CASSRENDFYGYTF. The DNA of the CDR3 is TGTGCCAGCTCGAGGGAAAACGACTTCTATGGCTACACCTTC.

CDR3 protein: CASTLGGASRGTEAFF. CDR3 nucleotide sequence: TGTGCCAGCACCCTAGGGGGGGCCAGTAGGGGCACTGAAGCTTTCTTT. V gene TRBV7-2 combines with J gene TRBJ1-1, with TRBD1 as a possible D gene (6 bases). This CDR3 comprises 16 residues. The germline V gene has CDR1 SGHTA and CDR2 FQGNSA. Deletions cut 7 bases from V and 4 bases from J, with 22 bases between.

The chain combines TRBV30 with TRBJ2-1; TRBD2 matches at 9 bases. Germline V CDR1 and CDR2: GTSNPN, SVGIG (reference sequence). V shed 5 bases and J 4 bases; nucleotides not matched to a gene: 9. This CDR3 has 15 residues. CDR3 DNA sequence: TGTGCCTGGGAAGGGGCGGGGGGGGCTTACAATGAGCAGTTCTTC. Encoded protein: CAWEGAGGAYNEQFF.

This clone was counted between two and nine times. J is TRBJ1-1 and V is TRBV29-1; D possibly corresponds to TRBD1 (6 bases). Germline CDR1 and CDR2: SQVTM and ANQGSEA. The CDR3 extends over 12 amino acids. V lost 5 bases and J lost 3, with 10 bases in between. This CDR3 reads CSVTGQHTEAFF. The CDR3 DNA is TGCAGCGTTACCGGACAGCACACTGAAGCTTTCTTT.

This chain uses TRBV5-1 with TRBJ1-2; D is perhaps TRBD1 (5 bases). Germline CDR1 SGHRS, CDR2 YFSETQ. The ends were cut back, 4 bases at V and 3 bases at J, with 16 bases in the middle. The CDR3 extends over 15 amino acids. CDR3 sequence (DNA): TGCGCCAGCAGCCCGGAGGGACGGGATTACTATGGCTACACCTTC. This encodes CASSPEGRDYYGYTF.

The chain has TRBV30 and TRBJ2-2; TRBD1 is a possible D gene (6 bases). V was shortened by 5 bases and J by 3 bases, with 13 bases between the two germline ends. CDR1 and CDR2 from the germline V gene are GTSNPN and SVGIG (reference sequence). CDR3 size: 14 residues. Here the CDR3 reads CAWQQGYDTGELFF. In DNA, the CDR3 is TGTGCCTGGCAGCAGGGGTACGACACCGGGGAGCTGTTTTTT.

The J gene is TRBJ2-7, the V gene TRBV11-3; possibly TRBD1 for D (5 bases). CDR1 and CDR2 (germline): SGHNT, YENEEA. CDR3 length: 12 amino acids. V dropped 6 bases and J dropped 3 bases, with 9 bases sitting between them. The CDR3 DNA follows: TGTGCCAGCAGTCAAGACAGCTACGAGCAGTACTTC. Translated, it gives CASSQDSYEQYF.

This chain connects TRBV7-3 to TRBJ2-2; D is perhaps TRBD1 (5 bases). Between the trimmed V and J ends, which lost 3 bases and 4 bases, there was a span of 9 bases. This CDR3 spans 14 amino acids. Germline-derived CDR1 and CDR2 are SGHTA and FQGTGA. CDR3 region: CASSFPGPTGELFF. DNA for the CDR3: TGTGCCAGCAGCTTCCCAGGGCCCACCGGGGAGCTGTTTTTT.

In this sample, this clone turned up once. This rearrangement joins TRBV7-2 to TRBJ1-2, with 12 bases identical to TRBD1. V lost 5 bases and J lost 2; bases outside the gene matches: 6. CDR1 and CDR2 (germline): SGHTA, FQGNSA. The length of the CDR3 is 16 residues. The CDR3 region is CASSRDRGRLNYGYTF. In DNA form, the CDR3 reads TGTGCCAGCAGCCGGGACAGGGGGCGGCTGAACTATGGCTACACCTTC.

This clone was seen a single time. The CDR3 DNA follows: TGTGCCACCAGCAGGGAACTAGCGGCCTACGAGCAGTACTTC. Its translation is CATSRELAAYEQYF. The chain has TRBV15 and TRBJ2-7; TRBD2 matches 8 bases. Germline CDR1 LNHNV, CDR2 YYDKDF (reference sequence). This CDR3 has 14 amino acids. The trim removed 3 bases at V and 2 bases at J, leaving 3 bases unmatched. The entire variable domain, with the rest obtained from reference TRBV15 and TRBJ2-7, is as follows: DAMVIQNPRYQVTQFGKPVTLSCSQTLNHNVMYWYQQKSSQAPKLLFHYYDKDFNNEADTPDNFQSRRPNTSFCFLDIRSPGLGDTAMYLCATSRELAAYEQYFGPGTRLTVT.

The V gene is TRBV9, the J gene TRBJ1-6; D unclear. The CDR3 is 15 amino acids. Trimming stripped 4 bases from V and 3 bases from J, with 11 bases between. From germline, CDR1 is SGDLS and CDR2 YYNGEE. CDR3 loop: CASSPSGFYNSPLHF. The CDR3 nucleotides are TGTGCCAGCAGCCCCTCGGGGTTCTATAATTCACCCCTCCACTTT.

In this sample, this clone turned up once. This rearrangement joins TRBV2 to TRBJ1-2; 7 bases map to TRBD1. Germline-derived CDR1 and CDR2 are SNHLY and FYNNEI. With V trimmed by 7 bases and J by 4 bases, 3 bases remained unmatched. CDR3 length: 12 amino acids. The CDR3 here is CASTRDSYGYTF. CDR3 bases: TGTGCCAGCACCCGGGACAGCTATGGCTACACCTTC.

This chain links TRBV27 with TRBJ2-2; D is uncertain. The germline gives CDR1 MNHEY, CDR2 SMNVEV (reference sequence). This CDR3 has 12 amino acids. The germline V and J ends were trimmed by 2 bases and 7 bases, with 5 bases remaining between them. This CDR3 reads CASSLVLGELFF. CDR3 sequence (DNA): TGTGCCAGCAGTTTAGTCCTCGGGGAGCTGTTTTTT.